The rows below give T cell receptor beta chains drawn from one sample of a study of T cells in Graves' hyperthyroidism and ophthalmopathy. MiXCR, applied by TCRdb to the multiplex PCR reads, yields one record per CDR3 protein. This table holds around 400,000 distinct CDR3 sequences, about 16% found once. Sequencing input: blood. The receptors derive from a woman aged 60-75 years with Graves' ophthalmopathy. The conserved cysteine and the conserved F or W are not part of the CDR3 here. Fields, in order: CDR3 length, clone size, V gene, CDR3 protein. Some rows have no size entry. The others give once, few or many, or a class for an expanded clone.

CDR3 length: 10
clone size: many
V gene: TRBV30
CDR3 protein: AWSPGRYGYT

CDR3 length: 13
clone size: .
V gene: TRBV15
CDR3 protein: ATSKSWVSGDTQY

CDR3 length: 12
clone size: many
V gene: TRBV15
CDR3 protein: ATSRVGQNTEAF

CDR3 length: 12
clone size: .
V gene: TRBV20-1
CDR3 protein: SAPRGGPTGELF

CDR3 length: 13
clone size: many
V gene: TRBV7-9
CDR3 protein: ASSLAGTSGNEQF

CDR3 length: 13
clone size: many
V gene: TRBV27
CDR3 protein: ASRHQLAASYEQY

CDR3 length: 11
clone size: .
V gene: TRBV19
CDR3 protein: ASADRRGTEAF

CDR3 length: 15
clone size: few
V gene: TRBV7-9
CDR3 protein: ASSPGTSGMIYNEQF

CDR3 length: 18
clone size: few
V gene: TRBV7-9
CDR3 protein: ASSPGGAGVEGYSNQPQH

CDR3 length: 13
clone size: many
V gene: TRBV27
CDR3 protein: ASSLSSLLAYEQY

CDR3 length: 9
clone size: .
V gene: TRBV5-5
CDR3 protein: ASSLKNIQY

CDR3 length: 13
clone size: many
V gene: TRBV11-1
CDR3 protein: ASSLDLSPTDTQY

CDR3 length: 14
clone size: many
V gene: TRBV24-1
CDR3 protein: ATSDRDDSSYNEQF

CDR3 length: 12
clone size: few
V gene: TRBV29-1
CDR3 protein: SVARDRGYNEQF

CDR3 length: 12
clone size: .
V gene: TRBV7-8
CDR3 protein: ASSLPGTIYEQY

CDR3 length: 12
clone size: many
V gene: TRBV18
CDR3 protein: ASSPGTPQREQY

CDR3 length: 12
clone size: many
V gene: TRBV19
CDR3 protein: ASSVTGGYTEAF

CDR3 length: 9
clone size: many
V gene: TRBV20-1
CDR3 protein: SATSYNEQF

CDR3 length: 15
clone size: .
V gene: TRBV20-1
CDR3 protein: SAVRGTGSQKNYGYT

CDR3 length: 12
clone size: .
V gene: TRBV2
CDR3 protein: ASRAGTSPRSYT

CDR3 length: 14
clone size: .
V gene: TRBV6-1
CDR3 protein: ASSEKIRRDTGELF

CDR3 length: 14
clone size: many
V gene: TRBV6-1
CDR3 protein: ASWTSGSANTGELF

CDR3 length: 11
clone size: many
V gene: TRBV6-1
CDR3 protein: ASSANRDETQY

CDR3 length: 14
clone size: many
V gene: TRBV14
CDR3 protein: ASSPTRTGGTYGYT

CDR3 length: 13
clone size: few
V gene: TRBV20-1
CDR3 protein: SARDSPGYQETQY

CDR3 length: 11
clone size: many
V gene: TRBV2
CDR3 protein: ASSDEENSPLH

CDR3 length: 10
clone size: many
V gene: TRBV28
CDR3 protein: ASSSGIPEAF

CDR3 length: 13
clone size: .
V gene: TRBV4-1
CDR3 protein: ASSPRGGGADTQY

CDR3 length: 10
clone size: many
V gene: TRBV18
CDR3 protein: ASSPPRGEQF

CDR3 length: 13
clone size: large
V gene: TRBV28
CDR3 protein: ASSILAGGVNEQF

CDR3 length: 12
clone size: many
V gene: TRBV11-2
CDR3 protein: ASSLARGPEEQY

CDR3 length: 15
clone size: .
V gene: TRBV10-1
CDR3 protein: ASSDTTLAEREETQY

CDR3 length: 12
clone size: many
V gene: TRBV5-1
CDR3 protein: ASSPGQGKNEQF

CDR3 length: 12
clone size: few
V gene: TRBV29-1
CDR3 protein: SVGTGTGGNEQF

CDR3 length: 12
clone size: many
V gene: TRBV27
CDR3 protein: ASSLGGTQETQY

CDR3 length: 12
clone size: many
V gene: TRBV6-1
CDR3 protein: ASSRGQGEEKLF

CDR3 length: 14
clone size: many
V gene: TRBV2
CDR3 protein: ASSPDRKSGANVLT

CDR3 length: 13
clone size: many
V gene: TRBV28
CDR3 protein: ASRSSGIRADTQY

CDR3 length: 12
clone size: many
V gene: TRBV13
CDR3 protein: ASHSVAGGYEQY

CDR3 length: 11
clone size: few
V gene: TRBV20-1
CDR3 protein: SARGGLTREAF

CDR3 length: 11
clone size: few
V gene: TRBV11-2
CDR3 protein: ASSQLYRGSQF

CDR3 length: 16
clone size: many
V gene: TRBV2
CDR3 protein: ASSLQAPGLAGPNEQF